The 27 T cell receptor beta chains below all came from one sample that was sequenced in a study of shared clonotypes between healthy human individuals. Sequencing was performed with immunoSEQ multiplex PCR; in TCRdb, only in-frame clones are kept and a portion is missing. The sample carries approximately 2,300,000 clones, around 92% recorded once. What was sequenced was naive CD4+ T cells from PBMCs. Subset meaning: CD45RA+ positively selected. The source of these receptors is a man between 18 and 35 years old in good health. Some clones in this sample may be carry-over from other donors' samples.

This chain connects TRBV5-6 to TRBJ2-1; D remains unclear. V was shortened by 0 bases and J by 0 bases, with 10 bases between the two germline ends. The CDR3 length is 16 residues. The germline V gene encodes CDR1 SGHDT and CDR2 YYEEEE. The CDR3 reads CASSLAHGYSYNEQFF. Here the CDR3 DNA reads TGTGCCAGCAGCTTGGCCCACGGATACTCCTACAATGAGCAGTTCTTC.

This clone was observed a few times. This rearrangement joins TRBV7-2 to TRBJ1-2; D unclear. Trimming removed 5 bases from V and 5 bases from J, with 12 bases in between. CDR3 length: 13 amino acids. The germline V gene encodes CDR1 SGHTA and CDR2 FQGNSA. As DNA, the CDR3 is TGTGCCAGCAGCCCGCTGGCCGCTTATGGCTACACCTTC. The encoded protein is CASSPLAAYGYTF.

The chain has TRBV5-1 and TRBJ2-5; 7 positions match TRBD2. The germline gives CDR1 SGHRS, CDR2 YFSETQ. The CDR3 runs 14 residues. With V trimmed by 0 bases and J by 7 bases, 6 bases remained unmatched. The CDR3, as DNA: TGCGCCAGCAGCTTGGTTGACACGGGGGGGACCCAGTACTTC. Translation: CASSLVDTGGTQYF.

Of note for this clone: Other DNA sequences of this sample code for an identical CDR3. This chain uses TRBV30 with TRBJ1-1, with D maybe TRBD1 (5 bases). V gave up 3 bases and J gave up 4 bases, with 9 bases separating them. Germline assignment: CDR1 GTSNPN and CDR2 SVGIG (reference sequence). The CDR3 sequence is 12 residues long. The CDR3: CAWSGGSTEAFF. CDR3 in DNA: TGTGCCTGGAGCGGGGGGAGCACTGAAGCTTTCTTT. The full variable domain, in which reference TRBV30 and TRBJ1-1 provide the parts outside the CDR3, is SQTIHQWPATLVQPVGSPLSLECTVEGTSNPNLYWYRQAAGRGLQLLFYSVGIGQISSEVPQNLSASRPQDRQFILSSKKLLLSDSGFYLCAWSGGSTEAFFGQGTRLTVV.

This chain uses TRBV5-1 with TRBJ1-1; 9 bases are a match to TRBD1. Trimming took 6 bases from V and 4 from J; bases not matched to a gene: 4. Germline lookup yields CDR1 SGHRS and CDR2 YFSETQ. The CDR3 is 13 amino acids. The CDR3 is CASTGQGGTEAFF. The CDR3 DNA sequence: TGCGCCAGCACGGGACAGGGTGGCACTGAAGCTTTCTTT.

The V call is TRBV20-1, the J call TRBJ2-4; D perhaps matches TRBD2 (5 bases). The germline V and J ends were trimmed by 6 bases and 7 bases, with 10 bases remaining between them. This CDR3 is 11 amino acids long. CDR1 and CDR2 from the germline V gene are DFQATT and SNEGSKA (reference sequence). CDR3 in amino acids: CSAAAGNIQYF. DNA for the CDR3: TGCAGTGCCGCGGCGGGCAACATTCAGTACTTC.

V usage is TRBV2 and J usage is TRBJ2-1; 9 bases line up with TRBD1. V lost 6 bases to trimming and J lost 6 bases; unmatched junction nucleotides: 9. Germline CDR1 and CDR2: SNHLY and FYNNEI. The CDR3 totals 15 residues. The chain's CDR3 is CASRIQGARINEQFF. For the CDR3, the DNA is TGTGCCAGCAGGATACAGGGGGCGAGGATCAATGAGCAGTTCTTC.

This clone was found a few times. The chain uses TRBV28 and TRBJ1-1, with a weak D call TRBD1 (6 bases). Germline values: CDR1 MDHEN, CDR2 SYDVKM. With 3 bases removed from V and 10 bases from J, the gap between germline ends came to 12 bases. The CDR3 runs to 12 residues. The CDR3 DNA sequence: TGTGCCAGCAGTTTGCCACAGGGACGAGCTTTCTTT. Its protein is CASSLPQGRAFF. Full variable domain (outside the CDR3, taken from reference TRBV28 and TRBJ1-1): DVKVTQSSRYLVKRTGEKVFLECVQDMDHENMFWYRQDPGLGLRLIYFSYDVKMKEKGDIPEGYSVSREKKERFSLILESASTNQTSMYLCASSLPQGRAFFGQGTRLTVV.

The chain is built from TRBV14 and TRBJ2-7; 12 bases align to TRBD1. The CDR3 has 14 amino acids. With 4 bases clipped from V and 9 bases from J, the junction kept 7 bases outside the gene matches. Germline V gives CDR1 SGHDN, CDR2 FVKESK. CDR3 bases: TGTGCCAGCAGCCGGGGGACAGGGGGCTTCTTGCAGTACTTC. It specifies CASSRGTGGFLQYF.

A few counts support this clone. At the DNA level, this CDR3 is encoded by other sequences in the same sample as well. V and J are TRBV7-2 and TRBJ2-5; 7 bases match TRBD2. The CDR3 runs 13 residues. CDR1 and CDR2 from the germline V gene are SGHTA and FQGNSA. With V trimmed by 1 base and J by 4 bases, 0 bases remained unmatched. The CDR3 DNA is TGTGCCAGCAGCTTAGAGCGGGGAGAGACCCAGTACTTC. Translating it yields CASSLERGETQYF.

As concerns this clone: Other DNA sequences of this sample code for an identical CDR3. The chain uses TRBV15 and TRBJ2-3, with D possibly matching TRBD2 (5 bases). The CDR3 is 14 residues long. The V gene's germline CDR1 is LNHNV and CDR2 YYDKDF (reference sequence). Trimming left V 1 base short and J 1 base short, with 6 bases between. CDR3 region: CATSRGGGTDTQYF. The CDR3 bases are TGTGCCACCAGCAGAGGGGGAGGCACAGATACGCAGTATTTT.

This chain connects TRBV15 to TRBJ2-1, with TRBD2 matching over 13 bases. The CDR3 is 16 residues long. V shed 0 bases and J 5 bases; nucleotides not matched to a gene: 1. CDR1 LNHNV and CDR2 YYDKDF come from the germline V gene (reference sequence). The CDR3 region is CATSRELAGGNNEQFF. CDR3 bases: TGTGCCACCAGCAGAGAACTAGCGGGAGGGAACAATGAGCAGTTCTTC.

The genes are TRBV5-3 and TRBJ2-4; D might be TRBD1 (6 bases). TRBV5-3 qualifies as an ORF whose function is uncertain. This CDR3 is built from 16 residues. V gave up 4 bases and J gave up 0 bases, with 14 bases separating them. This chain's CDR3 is CARSQVWGLAKNIQYF. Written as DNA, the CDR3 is TGTGCCAGAAGCCAAGTGTGGGGGCTAGCCAAAAACATTCAGTACTTC.

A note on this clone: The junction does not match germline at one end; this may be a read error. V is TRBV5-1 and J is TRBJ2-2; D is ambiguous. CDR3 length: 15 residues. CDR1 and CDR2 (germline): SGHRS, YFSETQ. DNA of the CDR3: TGCGCCAGCAGATTGGTAGACTGGTTCACCGGGGAGCTGTTTTTT. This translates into CASRLVDWFTGELFF.

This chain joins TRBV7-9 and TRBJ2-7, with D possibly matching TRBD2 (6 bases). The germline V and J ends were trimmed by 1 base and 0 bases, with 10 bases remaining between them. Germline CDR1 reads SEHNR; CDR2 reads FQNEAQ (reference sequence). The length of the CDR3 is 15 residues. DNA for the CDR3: TGTGCCAGCAGCTTAGGGACTACGAGCTCCTACGAGCAGTACTTC. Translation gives CASSLGTTSSYEQYF.

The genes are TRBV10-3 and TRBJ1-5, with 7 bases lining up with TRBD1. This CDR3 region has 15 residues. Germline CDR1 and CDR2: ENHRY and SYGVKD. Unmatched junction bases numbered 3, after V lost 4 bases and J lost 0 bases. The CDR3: CAISGGQNSNQPQHF. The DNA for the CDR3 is TGTGCCATCAGTGGGGGACAGAATAGCAATCAGCCCCAGCATTTT.

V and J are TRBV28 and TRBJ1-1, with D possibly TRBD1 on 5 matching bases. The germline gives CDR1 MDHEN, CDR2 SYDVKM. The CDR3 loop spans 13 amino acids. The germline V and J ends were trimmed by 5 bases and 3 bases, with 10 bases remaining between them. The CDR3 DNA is TGTGCCAGCAGTCTCCAAGGGGACACTGAAGCTTTCTTT. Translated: CASSLQGDTEAFF.

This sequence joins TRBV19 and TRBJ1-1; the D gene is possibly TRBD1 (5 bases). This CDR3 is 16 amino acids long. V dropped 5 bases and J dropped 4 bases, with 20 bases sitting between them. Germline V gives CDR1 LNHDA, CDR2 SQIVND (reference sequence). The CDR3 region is CASSRYGRDGSTEAFF. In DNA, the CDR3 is TGTGCCAGTAGTCGGTACGGCAGGGATGGGTCCACTGAAGCTTTCTTT. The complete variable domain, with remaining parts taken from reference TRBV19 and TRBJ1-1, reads DGGITQSPKYLFRKEGQNVTLSCEQNLNHDAMYWYRQDPGQGLRLIYYSQIVNDFQKGDIAEGYSVSREKKESFPLTVTSAQKNPTAFYLCASSRYGRDGSTEAFFGQGTRLTVV.

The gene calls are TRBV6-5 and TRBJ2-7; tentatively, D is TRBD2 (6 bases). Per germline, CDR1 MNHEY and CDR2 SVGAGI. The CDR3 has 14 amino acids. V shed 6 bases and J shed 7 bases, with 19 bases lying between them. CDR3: CASSSSGSGGEQYF. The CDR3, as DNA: TGTGCCAGCAGCTCAAGCGGGTCAGGCGGGGAGCAGTACTTC.

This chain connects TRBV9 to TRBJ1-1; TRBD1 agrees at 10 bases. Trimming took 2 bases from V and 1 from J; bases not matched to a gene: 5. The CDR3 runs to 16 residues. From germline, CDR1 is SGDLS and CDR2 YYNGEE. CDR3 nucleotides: TGTGCCAGCAGCGTCCGGGGGGACAGGGGGAACACTGAAGCTTTCTTT. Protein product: CASSVRGDRGNTEAFF.

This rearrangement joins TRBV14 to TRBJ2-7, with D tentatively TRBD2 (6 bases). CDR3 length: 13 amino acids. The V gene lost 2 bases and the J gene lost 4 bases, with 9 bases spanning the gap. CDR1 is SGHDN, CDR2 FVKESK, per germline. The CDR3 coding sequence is TGTGCCAGCAGCCAACAAGCGGGTTACGAGCAGTACTTC. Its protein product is CASSQQAGYEQYF.

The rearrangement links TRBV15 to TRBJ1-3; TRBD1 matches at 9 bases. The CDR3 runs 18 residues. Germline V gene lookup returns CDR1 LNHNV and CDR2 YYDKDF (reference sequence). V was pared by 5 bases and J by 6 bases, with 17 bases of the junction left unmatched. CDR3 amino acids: CATSGGQGTGMIANTIYF. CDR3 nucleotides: TGTGCCACCAGCGGGGGACAGGGTACGGGGATGATTGCAAACACCATATATTTT.

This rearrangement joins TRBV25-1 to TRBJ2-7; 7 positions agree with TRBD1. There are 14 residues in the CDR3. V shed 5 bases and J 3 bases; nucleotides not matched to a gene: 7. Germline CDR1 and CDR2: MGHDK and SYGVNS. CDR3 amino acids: CASSPPGQLYEQYF. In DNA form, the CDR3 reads TGTGCCAGCAGTCCCCCGGGACAGCTCTACGAGCAGTACTTC.

In DNA, the CDR3 is TGTGCCAGCAGCTTGCTTAGCGGGGGGGAGGTAGAGACCCAGTACTTC. Encoded protein: CASSLLSGGEVETQYF. The rearrangement uses TRBV5-4 and TRBJ2-5; 11 bases are a match to TRBD2. The J segment lost 4 bases and the V segment lost 1 base, leaving 6 bases of the junction unmatched. CDR3 size: 16 residues. CDR1 is SGHNT, CDR2 YYREEE, per germline (reference sequence).

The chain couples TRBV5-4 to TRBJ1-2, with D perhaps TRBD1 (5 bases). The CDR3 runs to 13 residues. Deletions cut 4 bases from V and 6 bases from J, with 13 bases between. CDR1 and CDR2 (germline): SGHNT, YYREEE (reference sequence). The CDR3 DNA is TGTGCCAGCAGCGCGCCAACCAGGGATGGCTACACCTTC. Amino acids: CASSAPTRDGYTF.

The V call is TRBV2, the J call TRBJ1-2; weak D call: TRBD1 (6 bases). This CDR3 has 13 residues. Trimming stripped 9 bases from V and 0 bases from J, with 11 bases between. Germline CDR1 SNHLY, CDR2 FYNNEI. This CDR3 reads CARRRDTNYGYTF. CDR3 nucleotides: TGTGCCAGGAGAAGGGACACTAACTATGGCTACACCTTC.

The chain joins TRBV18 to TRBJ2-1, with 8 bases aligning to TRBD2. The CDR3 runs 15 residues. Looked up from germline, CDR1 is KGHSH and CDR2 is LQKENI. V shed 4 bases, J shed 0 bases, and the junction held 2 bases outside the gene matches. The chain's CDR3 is CASSRSGSSYNEQFF. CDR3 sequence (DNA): TGTGCCAGCTCACGAAGCGGGAGCTCCTACAATGAGCAGTTCTTC.